Listed below are T cell receptor beta chains from one sample, sequenced in a study of technical replicates of blood from a few donors. Data came from immunoSEQ multiplex PCR; TCRdb stores just in-frame clones and leaves some out. The sample has approximately 81,000 clones, around 96% seen once; the top ten hold about 0.2%. Material: T cells isolated from PBMCs. The receptor source for this set is a human donor in good health. The CDR3 runs from the conserved cysteine through the conserved F or W. Each record gives: D gene, V gene, J gene, clone size, CDR3 protein, CDR3 DNA. D genes are given only for firm matches. The listing skips clone size in some rows; elsewhere it reads once, few, many or a size class.

TRBD1,TRBV27,TRBJ2-7,-,CASSLQYRGAEQYF,TGTGCCAGCAGTTTACAGTACAGGGGTGCCGAGCAGTACTTC
TRBD2,TRBV5-4,TRBJ2-3,-,CASSETPTSGVLDTQYF,TGTGCCAGCAGCGAAACCCCTACTAGCGGGGTTCTAGATACGCAGTATTTT
TRBD2,TRBV6-6,TRBJ2-2,-,CASRKGGLAGVWELFF,TGTGCCAGCAGAAAAGGGGGCCTAGCGGGAGTCTGGGAGCTGTTTTTT
TRBD2,TRBV18,TRBJ2-3,-,CASSPPRGSPDRDTQYF,TGTGCCAGCTCACCACCGCGCGGGAGTCCCGATCGAGATACGCAGTATTTT
-,TRBV7-8,TRBJ2-7,-,CASSQFQGPSYEQYF,TGTGCCAGCAGCCAGTTCCAGGGGCCCTCCTACGAGCAGTACTTC
-,TRBV4-1,TRBJ1-1,-,CASSPLGGGVNTEAFF,TGCGCCAGCAGCCCCTTAGGTGGGGGCGTGAACACTGAAGCTTTCTTT
TRBD1,TRBV28,TRBJ1-5,-,CATGQNQPQHF,TGTGCCACGGGACAGAATCAGCCCCAGCATTTT
-,TRBV6-1,TRBJ2-7,-,CASSEAGHYEQYF,TGTGCCAGCAGTGAGGCAGGTCACTACGAGCAGTACTTC
TRBD2,TRBV25-1,TRBJ2-7,-,CASSQGPGGSYEQYF,TGTGCCAGCAGCCAGGGACCCGGGGGGTCCTACGAGCAGTACTTC
TRBD1,TRBV2,TRBJ1-2,-,CASSLRDRTNYGYTF,TGTGCCAGCAGCCTCCGGGACAGGACTAACTATGGCTACACCTTC
TRBD1,TRBV29-1,TRBJ1-2,-,CSVIIGTGGNYGYTF,TGCAGCGTTATTATAGGGACAGGGGGCAACTATGGCTACACCTTC
-,TRBV18,TRBJ2-1,few,CASSPPSRGRNEQFF,TGTGCCAGCTCACCACCTTCCAGGGGACGCAATGAGCAGTTCTTC
-,TRBV18,TRBJ2-7,-,CASSLTTRDNEQYF,TGTGCCAGCTCACTTACCACCCGGGATAACGAGCAGTACTTC
TRBD1,TRBV5-1,TRBJ1-2,-,CASSLSTGNYGYTF,TGCGCCAGCAGCTTGTCGACAGGGAACTATGGCTACACCTTC
TRBD1,TRBV18,TRBJ1-1,-,CASSYRGRFVESTEAFF,TGTGCCAGCTCGTACAGGGGGCGGTTTGTGGAAAGCACTGAAGCTTTCTTT
-,TRBV7-7,TRBJ2-5,-,CASSSDYLGTQYF,TGTGCTAGCAGCTCTGACTACCTTGGGACCCAGTACTTC
-,TRBV5-1,TRBJ1-2,-,CASSREAEVFNYGYTF,TGCGCCAGCAGTCGGGAGGCAGAGGTCTTTAACTATGGCTACACCTTC
TRBD1,TRBV29-1,TRBJ1-2,-,CSVAVQGAAYGYTF,TGCAGCGTTGCCGTCCAGGGGGCGGCCTATGGCTACACCTTC
-,TRBV11-2,TRBJ2-7,-,CASSFSSLYEQYF,TGTGCCAGCAGCTTTAGTAGTTTATACGAGCAGTACTTC
-,TRBV7-9,TRBJ1-1,-,CASSPPARDKDDTEAFF,TGTGCCAGCAGCCCCCCGGCCCGGGACAAAGATGACACTGAAGCTTTCTTT
-,TRBV7-8,TRBJ1-1,few,CASSPRSNSNTEAFF,TGTGCCAGCAGCCCCCGATCGAACTCGAACACTGAAGCTTTCTTT
TRBD2,TRBV9,TRBJ2-2,-,CASSVAGEGKYTGELFF,TGTGCCAGCAGCGTAGCGGGGGAGGGAAAATACACCGGGGAGCTGTTTTTT
TRBD2,TRBV11-1,TRBJ2-1,-,CASSSQLTSGGDYNEQFF,TGTGCCAGCAGCTCCCAGCTAACTAGCGGGGGGGATTACAATGAGCAGTTCTTC
-,TRBV5-1,TRBJ1-1,-,CASSLEQNTEAFF,TGCGCCAGCAGCTTAGAACAGAACACTGAAGCTTTCTTT
-,TRBV20-1,TRBJ2-5,-,CSAWREETQYF,TGCAGTGCCTGGAGGGAAGAGACCCAGTACTTC
TRBD1,TRBV11-2,TRBJ2-7,-,CASSLGLWGDQGAPYEQYF,TGTGCCAGCAGTTTAGGACTTTGGGGTGACCAGGGGGCTCCCTACGAGCAGTACTTC
TRBD1,TRBV14,TRBJ1-4,-,CASSLRQGDEKLFF,TGTGCCAGCAGTCTCAGACAGGGGGATGAAAAACTGTTTTTT
-,TRBV19,TRBJ1-1,once,CASNPLLGQSVIAFF,TGTGCCAGTAACCCTCTTCTCGGACAAAGTGTCATCGCTTTCTTT
TRBD1,TRBV15,TRBJ2-7,-,CATSRTEGQGWPYEQYF,TGTGCCACCAGCAGAACCGAAGGACAGGGGTGGCCGTACGAGCAGTACTTC
TRBD1,TRBV5-6,TRBJ1-2,-,CASIGLKDRGRSSNYGYTF,TGTGCCAGCATCGGTTTGAAGGACAGGGGGAGATCTTCTAACTATGGCTACACCTTC
TRBD1,TRBV30,TRBJ2-2,-,CAWSTGLGGWSGELFF,TGTGCCTGGAGTACCGGGTTAGGGGGCTGGTCCGGGGAGCTGTTTTTT
TRBD2,TRBV11-3,TRBJ2-1,once,CASSLASGRGLYNEQFF,TGTGCCAGCAGCTTGGCTAGCGGAAGGGGCCTTTACAATGAGCAGTTCTTC
-,TRBV29-1,TRBJ2-7,once,CSVVTGPSSYEQYF,TGCAGCGTAGTAACAGGGCCTTCATCCTACGAGCAGTACTTC
-,TRBV29-1,TRBJ2-1,-,CSVEGGGVNEQFF,TGCAGCGTGGAGGGGGGAGGGGTCAATGAGCAGTTCTTC
-,TRBV6-5,TRBJ2-1,-,CASSYNGNEQFF,TGTGCCAGCAGTTACAACGGGAATGAGCAGTTCTTC
TRBD1,TRBV9,TRBJ1-3,-,CASSPWTGSSGNTIYF,TGTGCCAGCAGCCCTTGGACAGGGAGCTCTGGAAACACCATATATTTT
TRBD1,TRBV29-1,TRBJ1-1,-,CSSDRERAEAFF,TGCAGCAGCGACAGGGAGAGAGCTGAAGCTTTCTTT
TRBD1,TRBV19,TRBJ2-3,-,CASSSPGQGGGDTQYF,TGTGCCAGTAGTTCACCGGGACAGGGAGGCGGGGATACGCAGTATTTT
-,TRBV10-1,TRBJ2-2,-,CASSDYGTGELFF,TGCGCCAGCAGTGATTACGGGACCGGGGAGCTGTTTTTT
-,TRBV5-8,TRBJ2-2,-,CASSLVGSNTGELFF,TGTGCCAGCAGCTTGGTCGGGTCGAACACCGGGGAGCTGTTTTTT
-,TRBV6-5,TRBJ1-5,-,CASRSANQPQHF,TGTGCCAGCAGGAGCGCAAATCAGCCCCAGCATTTT
-,TRBV7-9,TRBJ2-7,-,CALGLLSYEQYF,TGTGCGCTGGGACTGTTGTCCTACGAGCAGTACTTC
-,TRBV6-5,TRBJ2-7,many,CASRYLQGGSYEQYF,TGTGCCAGCAGGTATCTGCAGGGAGGCTCGTACGAGCAGTACTTC
TRBD2,TRBV27,TRBJ2-7,once,CATRDYRDVSSYEQYF,TGTGCCACCCGGGACTATAGGGACGTCAGCTCCTACGAGCAGTACTTC
-,TRBV7-3,TRBJ1-1,-,CASSDQGNTEAFF,TGTGCCAGCAGCGACCAGGGGAACACTGAAGCTTTCTTT
-,TRBV27,TRBJ2-2,-,CASSLSATGELFF,TGTGCCAGCAGTTTGAGTGCGACCGGGGAGCTGTTTTTT
-,TRBV28,TRBJ2-1,-,CASSPSSGGSYNEQFF,TGTGCCAGCAGTCCGTCCTCCGGCGGGTCCTACAATGAGCAGTTCTTC
TRBD1,TRBV10-1,TRBJ1-2,-,CASSPGGNYGYTF,TGCGCCAGCAGTCCAGGGGGCAACTATGGCTACACCTTC
-,TRBV20-1,TRBJ2-7,-,CSARDGRGQYF,TGCAGTGCTAGAGATGGACGGGGGCAGTACTTC
TRBD2,TRBV28,TRBJ2-1,-,CASSFVRASGKRGLREQFF,TGTGCCAGCAGTTTTGTTCGGGCTAGCGGGAAACGCGGTCTCAGGGAGCAGTTCTTC
-,TRBV25-1,TRBJ2-1,-,CASSEGGLHQQFF,TGTGCCAGCAGTGAAGGCGGACTGCATCAGCAGTTCTTC
TRBD2,TRBV6-1,TRBJ2-6,-,CASSEFGGAGANVLTF,TGTGCCAGCAGTGAATTCGGGGGGGCCGGGGCCAACGTCCTGACTTTC
-,TRBV10-1,TRBJ2-7,once,CASSNYTFSYEQYF,TGCGCCAGCAGCAACTACACCTTCTCCTACGAGCAGTACTTC
TRBD1,TRBV10-2,TRBJ1-2,-,CASSDPGQGMDGYTF,TGCGCCAGCAGTGACCCGGGACAGGGCATGGATGGCTACACCTTC
-,TRBV27,TRBJ2-7,-,CASSSGAGYEQYF,TGTGCCAGCAGTTCGGGAGCAGGCTACGAGCAGTACTTC
TRBD1,TRBV25-1,TRBJ1-2,-,CASSERQGWVYGYTF,TGTGCCAGCAGTGAGAGACAGGGGTGGGTCTATGGCTACACCTTC
TRBD1,TRBV30,TRBJ1-4,-,CAWGTGATNEKLFF,TGTGCCTGGGGAACAGGGGCAACTAATGAAAAACTGTTTTTT